This T cell receptor (beta chain) was captured in a study of shared T cell receptors in the human thymus. CDR3 length equals 11 residues. From germline, CDR1 is SNHLY and CDR2 FYNNEI. Between the trimmed V and J ends, which lost 5 bases and 7 bases, there was a span of 8 bases. Clones were read by immunoSEQ multiplex PCR, and TCRdb kept only the in-frame ones, dropping some. The sample lists approximately 730,000 clones, approximately 85% occurring once. These records were also assigned to another study, of human thymus T cells. Per that study: Thymic resections from corrective heart surgery supplied the tissue. Apparent skewing of V and J gene usage characterized both thymic and blood repertoires. Highly overlapping thymic repertoires in unrelated individuals were reported by related research.

The sequencing sample was made of thymocytes. The clonotype was recovered from a girl less than two years old with a congenital heart defect. The chain joins TRBV2 to TRBJ1-1; D not resolved. CDR3 sequence: CASSPRSEAFF. DNA for the CDR3: TGTGCCAGCAGTCCCCGGAGTGAAGCTTTCTTT.